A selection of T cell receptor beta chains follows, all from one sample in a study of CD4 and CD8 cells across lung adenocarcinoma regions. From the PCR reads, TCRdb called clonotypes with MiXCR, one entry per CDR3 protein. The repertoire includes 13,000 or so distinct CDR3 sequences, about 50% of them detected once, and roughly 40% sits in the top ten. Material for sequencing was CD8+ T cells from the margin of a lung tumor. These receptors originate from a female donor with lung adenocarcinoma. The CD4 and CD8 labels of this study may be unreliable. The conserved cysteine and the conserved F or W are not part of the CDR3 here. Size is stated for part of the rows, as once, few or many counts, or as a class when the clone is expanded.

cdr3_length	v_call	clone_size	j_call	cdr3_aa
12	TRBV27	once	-	ASSGGGVKDTQY
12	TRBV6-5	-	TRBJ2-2	ASRYPGNTGELF
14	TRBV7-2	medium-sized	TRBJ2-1	ASSTHRDREYNEQF
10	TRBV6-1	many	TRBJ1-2	ASRFTDYGYT
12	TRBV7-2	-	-	ASSFGQPGETQY
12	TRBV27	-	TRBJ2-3	ASSGGGFTDTQY
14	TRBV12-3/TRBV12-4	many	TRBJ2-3	ASSLGAQLGVGTQY
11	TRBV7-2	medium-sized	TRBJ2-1	ASSLVSYNEQF
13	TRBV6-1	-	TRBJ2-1	ASSPASASYNEQF
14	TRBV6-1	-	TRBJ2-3	ASRPRGQRAKDMQY
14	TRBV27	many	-	ASSNLGRGATYEQY
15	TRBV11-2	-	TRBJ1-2	ASSLVGGLSLNYGYT
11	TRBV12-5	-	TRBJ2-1	ASGLSLSNEQF
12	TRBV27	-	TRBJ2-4	ASSLGGFTDMQY
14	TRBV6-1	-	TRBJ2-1	ASSVLAGDSYNEQF
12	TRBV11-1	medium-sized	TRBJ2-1	ASSRLAGDNEQF
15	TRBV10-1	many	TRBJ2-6	ASSPGTGMSGANVLT
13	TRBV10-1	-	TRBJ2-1	ASSQTGLDYNEQF
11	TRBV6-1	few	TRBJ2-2	ASTLRQTGELF
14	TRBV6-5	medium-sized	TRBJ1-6	ASSYYLAGDNSPLH
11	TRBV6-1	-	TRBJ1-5	ASSVEEGQPQH
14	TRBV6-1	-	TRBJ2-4	ASSARGHRAKDTQY
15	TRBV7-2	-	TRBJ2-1	ASSLVFGGAGYNEQF
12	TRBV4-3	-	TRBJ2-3	ASSQDGGTDTQY
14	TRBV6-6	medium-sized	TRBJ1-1	ASSLLKSRAELLAF
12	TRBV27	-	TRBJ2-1	ASRPSGPYNEQF
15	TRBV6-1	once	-	ASSGRAGGSATDTQY
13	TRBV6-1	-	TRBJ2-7	ASSARDRSSYEQY
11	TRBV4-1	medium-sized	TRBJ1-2	ASSQGTGDGYT
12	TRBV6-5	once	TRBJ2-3	ASTVLGGKDTQY
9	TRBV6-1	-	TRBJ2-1	ASKFYNEQF
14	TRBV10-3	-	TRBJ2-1	AIMETSGGLYNEQF
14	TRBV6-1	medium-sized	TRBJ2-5	ASSATGTEGVETQY
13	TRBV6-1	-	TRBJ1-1	ASSTGGHTDTEAF
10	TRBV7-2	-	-	ASSPQGETQY
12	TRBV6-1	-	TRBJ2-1	ASSARVTYNEQF